These 32 T cell receptor beta chains were all obtained from the same sample, sequenced in a study of T cells in Graves' hyperthyroidism and ophthalmopathy. Researchers amplified the TCR beta CDR3 regions from RNA transcripts. HTBI primers were the set used in a first-round RT-PCR of the TCR CDR3. MiXCR, applied by TCRdb to the multiplex PCR reads, yields one record per CDR3 protein. The sample has fewer than 900,000 distinct CDR3 sequences, over 15% seen once; the top ten hold around 8.1%. Source material: blood. The receptors come from a man younger than 35 with Graves' hyperthyroidism.

This clonotype was found a few times. The chain couples TRBV7-3 to TRBJ2-3; D is possibly TRBD2 (5 bases). V was cut by 5 bases and J by 4 bases, with 13 bases left in between. The CDR3 totals 14 residues. Germline-derived CDR1 and CDR2 are SGHTA and FQGTGA. The CDR3 DNA follows: TGTGCCAGCAGCCGAGACTACACCTCAGATACGCAGTATTTT. Translation: CASSRDYTSDTQYF.

This clonotype came up many times. The chain uses TRBV18 and TRBJ2-7; TRBD2 might be the D (5 bases). V was shortened by 0 bases and J by 3 bases, with 12 bases between the two germline ends. The germline V gene encodes CDR1 KGHSH and CDR2 LQKENI. The CDR3 spans 15 residues. This chain's CDR3 is CASSPPFGRDYEQYF. In DNA, the CDR3 is TGTGCCAGCTCACCACCTTTTGGGAGAGACTACGAGCAGTACTTC.

CDR3 coding DNA: TGTGCCACCATGTGGGGAGATACGCAGTATTTT. It yields the protein CATMWGDTQYF. V is TRBV6-2 or TRBV6-3 and J is TRBJ2-3; D is unclear. The CDR3 runs 11 residues. Per germline, CDR1 MNHEY and CDR2 SVGEGT. The V end was cut by 10 bases, the J end by 5 bases, with 10 bases between.

The chain links TRBV4-2 to TRBJ1-4; 8 nucleotides align to TRBD1. V trimming: 2 bases; J trimming: 8 bases; junction bases outside the gene matches: 1. From germline, CDR1 is LGHNA and CDR2 YNFKEQ. The CDR3 runs to 13 residues. CDR3 coding DNA: TGTGCCAGCAGCCAAAGGACAGGGGAAAAACTGTTTTTT. Translating it yields CASSQRTGEKLFF.

There are many counts of this clonotype. The CDR3 coding sequence is TGCGCCAGCACACCCGGGGGGGAGGAAGCTTTCTTT. Protein product: CASTPGGEEAFF. The V gene is TRBV5-1, the J gene TRBJ1-1; D might be TRBD1 (5 bases). There are 12 residues in the CDR3. CDR1 SGHRS and CDR2 YFSETQ come from the germline V gene. V dropped 6 bases and J dropped 8 bases, with 14 bases sitting between them.

A note on this clonotype: This is likely a read error, given that the CDR3 carries no conserved phenylalanine or tryptophan at its end. The chain couples TRBV2 to TRBJ1-6, with D possibly matching TRBD1 (6 bases). V was trimmed by 7 bases and J by 0 bases, leaving 19 bases between them. Germline assignment: CDR1 SNHLY and CDR2 FYNNEI. There are 18 residues in the CDR3. The CDR3 spells CASKKGTQEVSYNSPLHL. The CDR3 bases are TGTGCCAGCAAGAAAGGGACACAGGAGGTCTCCTATAATTCACCCCTCCACCTT.

The sample holds one count of this clonotype. An end of the junction differs from the germline gene, which may be a read error. The CDR3, as DNA: TGTGCCAGCAGCTGGCGGGCTAGGGGGTCCTACAATGAGCAGCTCTTC. This translates into CASSWRARGSYNEQLF. This chain connects TRBV5-6 to TRBJ2-1; maybe TRBD1 (6 bases). Germline V gives CDR1 SGHDT, CDR2 YYEEEE. This CDR3 contains 16 residues.

This chain connects TRBV10-3 to TRBJ1-1, with D tentatively TRBD1 (6 bases). Per germline, CDR1 ENHRY and CDR2 SYGVKD. This CDR3 spans 14 amino acids. Between the trimmed V and J ends, which lost 6 bases and 1 base, there was a span of 12 bases. The CDR3 protein is CAIRDGGQNTEAFF. CDR3 DNA sequence: TGTGCCATCAGGGACGGGGGGCAGAACACTGAAGCTTTCTTT.

This clonotype was observed a handful of times. This chain links TRBV7-2 with TRBJ1-2; D might be TRBD1 (5 bases). The CDR3 runs to 16 residues. The germline V gene has CDR1 SGHTA and CDR2 FQGNSA. Trimming stripped 4 bases from V and 4 bases from J, with 19 bases between. The CDR3: CASSSLSTRVGYGYTF. Written as DNA, the CDR3 is TGTGCCAGCAGCTCCCTCAGTACCAGGGTCGGCTATGGCTACACCTTC.

The table lists this clonotype with a few counts. The J gene is TRBJ1-1, the V gene TRBV29-1; D is unresolved. The CDR3 is 11 residues long. V lost 6 bases to trimming and J lost 0 bases, with 5 bases between them. Per germline, CDR1 SQVTM and CDR2 ANQGSEA. CDR3 nucleotide sequence: TGCAGCGTATCCATGAACACTGAAGCTTTCTTT. It specifies CSVSMNTEAFF.

The chain recombines TRBV27 with TRBJ2-2, with 10 nucleotides matching TRBD1. The germline V gene encodes CDR1 MNHEY and CDR2 SMNVEV (reference sequence). The CDR3 sequence is 13 residues long. V was clipped by 8 bases and J by 7 bases; unmatched bases: 4. The CDR3 nucleotides are TGTGCCAGCGGGGGACAGGGGAGCGGGGAGCTGTTTTTT. Its protein is CASGGQGSGELFF.

Many counts were recorded for this clonotype. The chain couples TRBV6-1 to TRBJ2-7, with D perhaps given as TRBD1 or TRBD2 (5 bases each). The V end lost 2 bases, the J end lost 2 bases, and 10 bases lay between the germline ends. The CDR3 loop spans 14 amino acids. Germline CDR1 reads MNHNS; CDR2 reads SASEGT. The CDR3 is CASSETGAAYEQYF. Written as DNA, the CDR3 is TGTGCCAGCAGTGAAACCGGGGCTGCCTACGAGCAGTACTTC.

This clonotype was detected many times. This chain uses TRBV6-1 with TRBJ2-5; D gene unclear. Trimming stripped 6 bases from V and 1 base from J, with 6 bases between. Germline loops: CDR1 MNHNS, CDR2 SASEGT. The CDR3 contains 12 residues. The CDR3 loop is CASRGGQETQYF. The CDR3 bases are TGTGCCAGCAGGGGTGGCCAAGAGACCCAGTACTTC.

This clonotype was seen ten or more times. The rearrangement uses TRBV11-1 and TRBJ2-7, with TRBD2 matching 10 bases. With 5 bases clipped from V and 4 bases from J, the junction kept 8 bases outside the gene matches. Germline V gene lookup returns CDR1 SGHAT and CDR2 FQDESV (reference sequence). This CDR3 is 15 amino acids long. The CDR3 region has the DNA TGTGCCAGCAGCCCCCTAGCGGGAGAGGTTTACGAGCAGTACTTC. Its protein is CASSPLAGEVYEQYF.

The chain uses TRBV4-1 and TRBJ2-7; D unclear. The CDR3 extends over 15 amino acids. In germline, CDR1 is MGHRA, CDR2 YSYEKL. V lost 0 bases and J lost 0, with 9 bases in between. CDR3 amino acids: CASSQESYVSYEQYF. The CDR3 DNA reads as TGCGCCAGCAGCCAAGAATCTTACGTCTCCTACGAGCAGTACTTC.

This clonotype was detected a few times. V usage is TRBV30 and J usage is TRBJ1-3; D is uncertain. Germline V gives CDR1 GTSNPN, CDR2 SVGIG (reference sequence). Trimming left V 0 bases short and J 0 bases short, with 9 bases between. CDR3 length equals 15 residues. CDR3 region: CAWSVKGTSGNTIYF. The CDR3 DNA follows: TGTGCCTGGAGTGTAAAGGGCACCTCTGGAAACACCATATATTTT.

The chain links TRBV2 to TRBJ2-4; 7 nucleotides match TRBD2. The CDR3 is 15 residues long. The germline V gene has CDR1 SNHLY and CDR2 FYNNEI. Trimming removed 4 bases from V and 0 bases from J; junction bases left unmatched: 3. The CDR3, as DNA: TGTGCCAGCAGTGGGGGGGGATCAGCCAAAAACATTCAGTACTTC. It translates to CASSGGGSAKNIQYF. Complete variable domain (other parts from reference TRBV2 and TRBJ2-4): EPEVTQTPSHQVTQMGQEVILRCVPISNHLYFYWYRQILGQKVEFLVSFYNNEISEKSEIFDDQFSVERPDGSNFTLKIRSTKLEDSAMYFCASSGGGSAKNIQYFGAGTRLSVL.

This clonotype showed up many times. V is TRBV11-2 and J is TRBJ2-1, with a weak D call TRBD2 (6 bases). CDR1 and CDR2 (germline): SGHAT, FQNNGV. This CDR3 is 16 amino acids long. V dropped 4 bases and J dropped 7 bases, with 20 bases sitting between them. Here the CDR3 reads CASSSTGLPSWNEQFF. DNA for the CDR3: TGTGCCAGCAGCTCGACGGGACTCCCGTCCTGGAATGAGCAGTTCTTC.

This clonotype was seen at least ten times. The chain has TRBV20-1 and TRBJ2-7; 7 bases fit TRBD2. Looked up from germline, CDR1 is DFQATT and CDR2 is SNEGSKA (reference sequence). J gave up 3 bases and V 6 bases, and 14 bases lay outside the gene matches. This CDR3 is built from 15 residues. The chain's CDR3 is CSAQTLAGSLYEQYF. The CDR3 DNA sequence: TGCAGTGCCCAGACTTTAGCGGGTAGCCTCTACGAGCAGTACTTC.

The table lists this clonotype with many counts. This chain links TRBV30 with TRBJ2-1; D gene unclear. V dropped 0 bases and J dropped 4 bases, with 7 bases sitting between them. Per the germline V gene, CDR1 is GTSNPN and CDR2 is SVGIG (reference sequence). CDR3 size: 13 residues. The CDR3 reads CAWSVVRYNEQFF. The CDR3 coding sequence is TGTGCCTGGAGTGTAGTCCGGTACAATGAGCAGTTCTTC.

The rearrangement uses TRBV24-1 and TRBJ1-1; D might be TRBD1 (5 bases). This CDR3 is built from 13 residues. The germline V gene encodes CDR1 KGHDR and CDR2 SFDVKD. V dropped 12 bases and J dropped 1 base, with 14 bases sitting between them. CDR3 sequence: CASQGGWNTEAFF. CDR3 nucleotides: TGTGCCTCCCAGGGAGGGTGGAACACTGAAGCTTTCTTT.

This clonotype is a singleton in its sample. This chain joins TRBV5-6 and TRBJ1-5; perhaps TRBD1 as D (5 bases). Germline CDR1 and CDR2: SGHDT and YYEEEE. V was pared by 4 bases and J by 8 bases, with 16 bases between. This CDR3 has 14 residues. CDR3 sequence reads: CASSLQGGKEPQHF. The DNA of the CDR3 is TGTGCCAGCAGCCTCCAGGGAGGGAAGGAGCCCCAGCATTTT.

This clonotype has at least ten counts. The chain is built from TRBV30 and TRBJ2-3; 9 bases align to TRBD1. This CDR3 is 16 amino acids long. In germline, CDR1 is GTSNPN, CDR2 SVGIG (reference sequence). J lost 3 bases, V lost 3 bases, and 10 bases had no gene match. CDR3 residues: CAWSPIGGQGTDTQYF. In nucleotides, the CDR3 is TGTGCCTGGAGCCCCATCGGGGGACAGGGAACAGATACGCAGTATTTT.

This clonotype was seen many times. This sequence joins TRBV27 and TRBJ2-1, with D perhaps assigned TRBD1 or TRBD2 (6 bases each). The V end lost 5 bases, the J end lost 4 bases, and 12 bases lay between the germline ends. The CDR3 has 14 residues. Germline assignment: CDR1 MNHEY and CDR2 SMNVEV (reference sequence). CDR3 in DNA: TGTGCCAGCAGTCAAAGGGGGGATTACAATGAGCAGTTCTTC. Protein product: CASSQRGDYNEQFF.

There are many counts of this clonotype. The genes are TRBV7-9 and TRBJ2-7; unclear D gene. The CDR3 is 14 residues long. The V and J ends lost 3 bases and 2 bases respectively, with 11 bases between them. CDR1 and CDR2 from the germline V gene are SEHNR and FQNEAQ (reference sequence). The CDR3: CASSFGQVPYEQYF. The CDR3, as DNA: TGTGCCAGCAGCTTCGGCCAGGTGCCCTACGAGCAGTACTTC.

The rearrangement links TRBV6-1 to TRBJ1-3, with D possibly being TRBD1 (6 bases). Germline CDR1 MNHNS, CDR2 SASEGT. V shed 6 bases and J shed 2 bases, with 14 bases lying between them. This CDR3 is built from 15 residues. This CDR3 is CASSRGGLPGNTIYF. The CDR3 nucleotides are TGTGCCAGCAGCCGTGGGGGCCTCCCTGGAAACACCATATATTTT.

This clonotype showed up many times. The rearrangement joins TRBV27 to TRBJ2-1; 9 bases map to TRBD2. The CDR3 consists of 15 residues. V lost 4 bases and J lost 8; bases outside the gene matches: 9. Germline CDR1 is MNHEY and CDR2 is SMNVEV (reference sequence). The chain's CDR3 is CASSSDRGRAYEQFF. In nucleotides, the CDR3 is TGTGCCAGCAGTTCCGACCGCGGGAGGGCCTATGAGCAGTTCTTC.

This clonotype was observed many times. The chain couples TRBV7-8 to TRBJ2-5; TRBD1 or TRBD2 may be the D gene (5 bases each). This CDR3 comprises 15 residues. From germline, CDR1 is SGHVS and CDR2 FQNEAQ. Trimming removed 8 bases at V and 6 bases at J, with 22 bases between. The CDR3 bases are TGTGCCAGCCGGGACCTGAATTTGGCGATGAAGACCCAGTACTTC. Amino acid sequence: CASRDLNLAMKTQYF.

This clonotype was found many times. The V gene is TRBV28, the J gene TRBJ2-5; 7 bases fit TRBD2. The CDR3 is made up of 12 amino acids. After removal of 10 bases from V and 4 bases from J, the junction contained 6 bases not matched to a gene. Per the germline V gene, CDR1 is MDHEN and CDR2 is SYDVKM. The chain's CDR3 is CATATSLETQYF. DNA of the CDR3: TGTGCCACCGCGACTAGCTTAGAGACCCAGTACTTC.

This clonotype was recorded many times. V usage is TRBV27 and J usage is TRBJ1-2, with 8 bases matching TRBD1. Germline V gene sequence: CDR1 MNHEY, CDR2 SMNVEV (reference sequence). The CDR3 loop spans 15 amino acids. With 6 bases clipped from V and 9 bases from J, the junction kept 15 bases outside the gene matches. This chain's CDR3 is CASRQKASGGLSYTF. For the CDR3, the DNA is TGTGCCAGCAGACAGAAGGCGTCAGGGGGCCTCAGCTACACCTTC.

This clonotype was observed at least ten times. The V gene is TRBV28, the J gene TRBJ2-7; D ambiguous. Deletions cut 6 bases from V and 4 bases from J, with 10 bases between. Germline assignment: CDR1 MDHEN and CDR2 SYDVKM. This CDR3 has 12 amino acids. The DNA of the CDR3 is TGTGCCAGCAGCACCGACGGATACGAGCAGTACTTC. This encodes CASSTDGYEQYF. The full variable domain, rest sourced from reference TRBV28 and TRBJ2-7, is DVKVTQSSRYLVKRTGEKVFLECVQDMDHENMFWYRQDPGLGLRLIYFSYDVKMKEKGDIPEGYSVSREKKERFSLILESASTNQTSMYLCASSTDGYEQYFGPGTRLTVT.

This clonotype was recorded many times. This rearrangement joins TRBV20-1 to TRBJ1-5; D uncertain. This CDR3 comprises 12 residues. V gave up 6 bases and J gave up 5 bases, with 11 bases separating them. Germline CDR1 reads DFQATT; CDR2 reads SNEGSKA (reference sequence). CDR3 bases: TGCAGTGCCAAGGTAGGAGATCAGCCCCAGCATTTT. This translates into CSAKVGDQPQHF.